The 23 T cell receptor beta chains given below trace back to one sample, sequenced in a study of a mutant IDH1 vaccine in newly diagnosed glioma. Time point denoted: baseline, week 1 (first vaccination visit). Indicated treatment: pre-vaccination baseline after standard-of-care therapy. Produced via immunoSEQ multiplex PCR; TCRdb's table is partial and in-frame only. The table lists some 16,000 clones, 80% of them singletons. Sequenced material: PBMCs, taken from a glioma patient treated with radiotherapy, temozolomide or both. The receptor source for this set is a man in his forties with glioma.

Worth noting for this clone: Additional DNA sequences in this sample encode the identical CDR3. The rearrangement links TRBV27 to TRBJ2-5; 8 bases line up with TRBD2. This CDR3 is 15 amino acids long. J lost 1 base, V lost 2 bases, and 3 bases had no gene match. The germline V gene has CDR1 MNHEY and CDR2 SMNVEV (reference sequence). CDR3 nucleotide sequence: TGTGCCAGCAGTTTAAGGACTAGCCCCCAAGAGACCCAGTACTTC. This codes for CASSLRTSPQETQYF.

The V and J genes are TRBV7-2 and TRBJ1-5, with a weak D call TRBD1 (5 bases). This CDR3 region has 13 residues. Between the trimmed V and J ends, which lost 2 bases and 7 bases, there was a span of 9 bases. Germline values: CDR1 SGHTA, CDR2 FQGNSA. CDR3 DNA sequence: TGTGCCAGCAGCTTACAGGGTGGGCAGCCCCAGCATTTT. This sequence encodes CASSLQGGQPQHF.

This sequence joins TRBV2 and TRBJ2-7; 8 bases map to TRBD2. There are 19 residues in the CDR3. V gave up 1 base and J gave up 3 bases; unmatched junction bases: 17. Germline V gives CDR1 SNHLY, CDR2 FYNNEI. The CDR3 sequence is CASSEGILFRGLVGYEQYF. The CDR3 coding sequence is TGTGCCAGCAGTGAAGGAATATTGTTTCGGGGACTAGTGGGCTACGAGCAGTACTTC.

The chain is built from TRBV4-1 and TRBJ1-2; D not resolved. V gave up 1 base and J gave up 1 base, with 10 bases separating them. This CDR3 spans 15 amino acids. Germline V gene lookup returns CDR1 MGHRA and CDR2 YSYEKL. CDR3 amino acids: CASSQAEGLNYGYTF. The CDR3, as DNA: TGCGCCAGCAGCCAAGCGGAGGGTCTTAACTATGGCTACACCTTC.

This chain uses TRBV27 with TRBJ1-6; D might be TRBD1 (5 bases). The CDR3 is made up of 17 amino acids. The germline CDR1 and CDR2 sequences are MNHEY and SMNVEV (reference sequence). Trimming stripped 5 bases from V and 4 bases from J, with 18 bases between. The CDR3 loop is CASSPLQEAYYNSPLHF. Here the CDR3 DNA reads TGTGCCAGCAGTCCCTTACAGGAGGCCTATTATAATTCACCCCTCCACTTT.

The rearrangement joins TRBV29-1 to TRBJ2-1, with 11 nucleotides matching TRBD1. CDR1 is SQVTM, CDR2 ANQGSEA, per germline. The V and J ends lost 6 bases and 6 bases, in that order; junction bases with no gene match: 1. This CDR3 is built from 12 residues. The CDR3 loop is CSVGQGVNEQFF. The CDR3 nucleotides are TGCAGCGTGGGACAGGGGGTCAATGAGCAGTTCTTC.

This clone came up once. V usage is TRBV6-6 and J usage is TRBJ2-7, with TRBD2 matching over 10 bases. Losses at the gene ends were 7 bases for V and 1 base for J; bases not matched to a gene: 4. Germline V gene data show CDR1 as MNHNY and CDR2 as SVGAGI (reference sequence). This CDR3 is 14 amino acids long. The CDR3 nucleotides read TGTGCCAGCACCCAAGCGGGAGGGTCCTACGAGCAGTACTTC. As protein: CASTQAGGSYEQYF.

The chain carries TRBV28 and TRBJ1-5; D unclear. CDR1 MDHEN and CDR2 SYDVKM come from the germline V gene. CDR3 length: 12 amino acids. Trimming left V 5 bases short and J 11 bases short, with 13 bases between. CDR3 amino acids: CASSGGLVAQHF. CDR3 DNA: TGTGCCAGCAGTGGCGGTCTGGTGGCCCAGCATTTT.

This clone was seen once. The CDR3 reads CATSSSMGANVLTF. The CDR3 nucleotides are TGTGCCACCAGCTCGTCAATGGGGGCCAACGTCCTGACTTTC. The V gene is TRBV15, the J gene TRBJ2-6, with D hard to call. The CDR3 has 14 residues. Germline V CDR1 and CDR2: LNHNV, YYDKDF (reference sequence). V lost 5 bases, J lost 4 bases, and 9 bases lay in between.

The chain joins TRBV19 to TRBJ2-3; 7 bases line up with TRBD1. Germline V CDR1 and CDR2: LNHDA, SQIVND (reference sequence). CDR3 length: 14 amino acids. V was clipped by 5 bases and J by 2 bases; unmatched bases: 4. The CDR3, as DNA: TGTGCCAGTAGTCTCGGACAGGCCACAGATACGCAGTATTTT. As protein: CASSLGQATDTQYF.

This chain connects TRBV4-3 to TRBJ1-1; 8 positions match TRBD1. The CDR3 length is 17 residues. Trimming at V came to 0 bases and at J to 1 base, leaving 7 bases not matched to a gene. Germline CDR1 and CDR2: LGHNA and YSLEER. The chain's CDR3 is CASSQDLSGTGNTEAFF. CDR3 in DNA: TGCGCCAGCAGCCAAGATCTTAGCGGGACAGGGAACACTGAAGCTTTCTTT.

This clone is judged medium-sized. V is TRBV7-9 and J is TRBJ2-1; D is undetermined. The V end lost 7 bases, the J end lost 10 bases, and 14 bases lay between the germline ends. The CDR3 is 12 residues long. Germline V gene sequence: CDR1 SEHNR, CDR2 FQNEAQ (reference sequence). The CDR3 protein is CASTHKTGEQFF. DNA of the CDR3: TGTGCCAGCACCCATAAGACTGGGGAGCAGTTCTTC.

V and J are TRBV7-6 and TRBJ2-7, with TRBD2 as a possible D gene (5 bases). Germline CDR1 SGHVS, CDR2 FNYEAQ. CDR3 length equals 17 residues. The ends were cut back, 1 base at V and 6 bases at J, with 22 bases in the middle. The CDR3 region has the DNA TGTGCCAGCAGCTTAGGTATCCGGGGAACCCCTGGGTTCGAGCAGTACGTC. Translated: CASSLGIRGTPGFEQYV.

This rearrangement joins TRBV29-1 to TRBJ1-2, with 8 bases matching TRBD1. In germline, CDR1 is SQVTM, CDR2 ANQGSEA. The V and J ends lost 4 bases and 6 bases, in that order; junction bases with no gene match: 7. The CDR3 totals 13 residues. The CDR3, as DNA: TGCAGCGTTGCCGGAGACAGGGGCGATGGCTACACCTTC. The encoded protein is CSVAGDRGDGYTF.

V and J are TRBV5-4 and TRBJ1-5; no firm D call. Germline values: CDR1 SGHNT, CDR2 YYREEE (reference sequence). The CDR3 has 16 amino acids. V gave up 2 bases and J gave up 2 bases, with 14 bases separating them. The CDR3 bases are TGTGCCAGCAGCTTCCCCACACCTTGGGGCAATCAGCCCCAGCATTTT. Translation gives CASSFPTPWGNQPQHF.

The J gene is TRBJ2-7, the V gene TRBV18; the match to TRBD1 covers 7 bases. There are 15 residues in the CDR3. Germline V gene sequence: CDR1 KGHSH, CDR2 LQKENI. The V and J ends lost 3 bases and 4 bases, in that order; junction bases with no gene match: 9. In DNA, the CDR3 is TGTGCCAGCTCACCCCCAAACAGCAGGGGGTACGAGCAGTACTTC. Translation: CASSPPNSRGYEQYF.

The chain has TRBV19 and TRBJ2-2, with D uncertain. V was trimmed by 3 bases and J by 7 bases, leaving 24 bases between them. The CDR3 is 18 residues long. Germline CDR1 is LNHDA and CDR2 is SQIVND (reference sequence). The chain's CDR3 is CASSIGLRPSLRVGELFF. In DNA form, the CDR3 reads TGTGCCAGTAGTATCGGGTTGAGACCGTCATTAAGGGTCGGGGAGCTGTTTTTT.

This chain links TRBV27 with TRBJ2-7; D may be TRBD1 (6 bases). CDR1 and CDR2 from the germline V gene are MNHEY and SMNVEV (reference sequence). The CDR3 loop spans 16 amino acids. Trimming took off 6 bases at V and 3 bases at J, with 21 bases between the two ends. The chain's CDR3 is CASRISPTGSFYEQYF. CDR3 DNA: TGTGCCAGCAGAATATCCCCCACAGGGAGCTTCTACGAGCAGTACTTC.

The genes are TRBV28 and TRBJ2-7; D may be TRBD1 (6 bases). V gave up 5 bases and J gave up 3 bases, with 14 bases separating them. CDR3 length: 14 residues. From germline, CDR1 is MDHEN and CDR2 SYDVKM. The CDR3 reads CASSLLGQLYEQYV. The CDR3 nucleotides read TGTGCCAGCAGTCTACTCGGACAGCTCTACGAGCAGTACGTC.

This clone was picked up a small number of times. The rearrangement uses TRBV4-1 and TRBJ1-1, with D unresolved. Trimming took off 4 bases at V and 0 bases at J, with 9 bases between the two ends. The germline V gene encodes CDR1 MGHRA and CDR2 YSYEKL. The CDR3 loop spans 14 amino acids. The CDR3 bases are TGCGCCAGCAGCCGAGGGCTATTGAACACTGAAGCTTTCTTT. Translation gives CASSRGLLNTEAFF.

The chain uses TRBV10-1 and TRBJ2-2; D is unclear. Germline lookup yields CDR1 WNHNN and CDR2 SYGVQD (reference sequence). CDR3 size: 13 residues. V gave up 6 bases and J gave up 6 bases, with 11 bases separating them. The CDR3 region has the DNA TGCGCCAGCAGCGATGGGGAAGCCGGGGAGCTGTTTTTT. Translated, it gives CASSDGEAGELFF.

The chain combines TRBV5-1 with TRBJ1-4; TRBD1 aligns across 7 bases. Per the germline V gene, CDR1 is SGHRS and CDR2 is YFSETQ. This CDR3 is 16 amino acids long. With 0 bases clipped from V and 0 bases from J, the junction kept 2 bases outside the gene matches. The CDR3 DNA sequence: TGCGCCAGCAGCTTGGGCGGGACAGCAACTAATGAAAAACTGTTTTTT. Translating gives CASSLGGTATNEKLFF.

The chain recombines TRBV4-2 with TRBJ2-7, with a possible D match to TRBD2 (5 bases). The CDR3 is made up of 13 amino acids. V was trimmed by 5 bases and J by 9 bases, leaving 17 bases between them. Germline CDR1 reads LGHNA; CDR2 reads YNFKEQ. The CDR3 loop is CASSDVLSRGQYF. In DNA, the CDR3 is TGTGCCAGCAGCGATGTCCTGTCCCGGGGGCAGTACTTC.